This is a list of T cell receptor beta chains from one sample in a study of CD8+ T cells in alopecia areata. Repertoires were generated with immunoSEQ multiplex PCR, while TCRdb's copy carries only in-frame clones and drops some. The sample yields fewer than 150,000 clones, 56% seen once. The source was CD4+ T cells sorted from blood, collected at week 24, from a patient treated with tofacitinib. The receptors derive from a human donor with alopecia areata. Each CDR3 is given with its conserved first and last residue. Fields, in order: J gene, V gene, clone size, D gene, CDR3 length, CDR3 protein, CDR3 DNA. D genes are given only for firm matches. Clone size is stated in some rows and not others, as once, few, many or a class when expanded.

TRBJ2-3,TRBV2,.,.,12,CASRDVGDTQYF,TGTGCCAGCAGAGACGTCGGGGATACGCAGTATTTT
TRBJ2-3,TRBV30,.,TRBD2,13,CAWGEGGPNTQYF,TGTGCCTGGGGGGAGGGTGGACCCAATACGCAGTATTTT
TRBJ1-1,TRBV6-5,.,.,11,CASSPPGEAFF,TGTGCCAGCAGTCCACCAGGCGAAGCTTTCTTT
TRBJ2-1,TRBV6-5,.,.,15,CASSYGGGVNNEQFF,TGTGCCAGCAGTTATGGGGGGGGCGTCAACAATGAGCAGTTCTTC
TRBJ2-5,TRBV28,.,.,11,CASSRRETQYF,TGTGCCAGCAGTCGACGTGAGACCCAGTACTTC
TRBJ2-7,TRBV10-3,.,TRBD1,14,CAISDSGQGNEQYF,TGTGCCATCAGTGATTCCGGACAGGGAAACGAGCAGTACTTC
TRBJ1-4,TRBV4-3,.,.,15,CASSQGWGEREKLFF,TGCGCCAGCAGCCAAGGGTGGGGGGAACGTGAAAAACTGTTTTTT
TRBJ2-3,TRBV19,.,.,13,CASSSQGRYTQYF,TGTGCCAGTAGTTCCCAAGGCCGGTATACGCAGTATTTT
TRBJ1-5,TRBV7-7,.,.,14,CASSEGSGNQPQHF,TGTGCTAGCAGCGAGGGGTCGGGGAATCAGCCCCAGCATTTT
TRBJ2-7,TRBV6-5,few,TRBD1,13,CASKTGSAYEQYF,TGTGCCAGCAAGACAGGGTCGGCCTACGAGCAGTACTTC
TRBJ1-2,TRBV29-1,few,TRBD1,13,CSVGQGENYGYTF,TGCAGCGTTGGACAGGGGGAAAACTATGGCTACACCTTC
TRBJ2-5,TRBV6-6,few,.,16,CASTGTTGGGPGTQYF,TGTGCCAGCACCGGAACGACAGGAGGAGGTCCAGGGACCCAGTACTTC
TRBJ1-4,TRBV18,few,.,16,CASSPGVGANTEKLFF,TGTGCCAGCTCCCCTGGTGTTGGGGCTAATACAGAAAAACTGTTTTTT
TRBJ1-2,TRBV4-2,many,.,15,CASSQAEGQNYGYTF,TGTGCCAGCAGCCAAGCGGAAGGACAAAACTATGGCTACACCTTC
TRBJ2-5,TRBV20-1,.,.,11,CSARDRETQYF,TGCAGTGCTAGAGATAGGGAGACCCAGTACTTC
TRBJ1-5,TRBV30,.,.,12,CAWSFSNQPQHF,TGTGCCTGGAGTTTCAGCAATCAGCCCCAGCATTTT
TRBJ1-2,TRBV4-3,.,TRBD1,19,CASSQVSLPRQGINYGYTF,TGCGCCAGCAGCCAAGTTAGTCTCCCTCGACAGGGGATAAACTATGGCTACACCTTC
TRBJ1-6,TRBV25-1,few,.,14,CASSEGQVRSPLHF,TGTGCCAGCAGTGAAGGGCAGGTTAGGTCACCCCTCCACTTT
TRBJ2-6,TRBV7-2,.,.,13,CASSLDGANVLTF,TGTGCCAGCAGCTTAGATGGGGCCAACGTCCTGACTTTC
TRBJ1-5,TRBV7-4,few,TRBD1,14,CARDRAKRNQPQHF,TGTGCCAGAGACAGGGCTAAGCGCAATCAGCCCCAGCATTTT
TRBJ1-3,TRBV5-1,.,.,15,CASSLARSSGNTIYF,TGCGCCAGCAGCTTGGCCCGGAGCTCTGGAAACACCATATATTTT
TRBJ1-1,TRBV29-1,once,.,10,CSVGVSEAFF,TGCAGCGTTGGAGTTTCTGAAGCTTTCTTT
TRBJ1-1,TRBV7-2,once,.,16,CASSLVSGVPNTEAFF,TGTGCCAGCAGCTTAGTTTCCGGGGTCCCGAACACTGAAGCTTTCTTT
TRBJ1-1,TRBV6-5,.,.,14,CASSTSTGNTEAFF,TGTGCCAGCAGTACATCGACAGGGAACACTGAAGCTTTCTTT
TRBJ2-7,TRBV30,.,.,16,CAWSRGRHGLSYEQYF,TGTGCCTGGAGCCGGGGACGACACGGACTCTCCTACGAGCAGTACTTC
TRBJ2-4,TRBV9,.,.,13,CASSGPAKNIQYF,TGTGCCAGCAGCGGGCCGGCCAAAAACATTCAGTACTTC
TRBJ1-6,TRBV25-1,once,.,15,CASSEYWGSTSPLHF,TGTGCCAGCAGTGAATATTGGGGTTCCACCTCACCCCTCCACTTT
TRBJ2-7,TRBV7-2,.,.,15,CASSLAAGSSYEQYF,TGTGCCAGCAGCTTAGCGGCGGGTAGCTCCTACGAGCAGTACTTC
TRBJ2-3,TRBV29-1,few,.,14,CSVDELPGTDTQYF,TGCAGCGTTGATGAACTCCCCGGCACAGATACGCAGTATTTT
TRBJ2-4,TRBV30,.,TRBD2,14,CAWSGAGQGNIQYF,TGTGCCTGGAGTGGAGCGGGGCAGGGAAACATTCAGTACTTC
TRBJ1-5,TRBV18,.,.,13,CASSPGRYQPQHF,TGTGCCAGCTCACCTGGCAGGTACCAGCCCCAGCATTTT
TRBJ2-7,TRBV11-2,.,TRBD1,16,CASSSLPGQGFYEQYF,TGTGCCAGCAGCTCTTTACCGGGACAGGGGTTCTACGAGCAGTACTTC
TRBJ2-1,TRBV27,.,TRBD2,15,CASSRSGGASYEQFF,TGTGCCAGCAGTCGGTCGGGGGGGGCGTCTTATGAGCAGTTCTTC
TRBJ1-6,TRBV5-1,.,.,13,CASSYDSDSPLHF,TGCGCCAGCAGCTATGACTCGGATTCACCCCTCCACTTT
TRBJ1-2,TRBV5-1,.,TRBD1,12,CASSWTGYGYTF,TGCGCCAGCAGCTGGACAGGCTATGGCTACACCTTC
TRBJ1-2,TRBV6-5,.,TRBD1,14,CASSSPTGVYGYTF,TGTGCCAGCAGTTCCCCGACAGGGGTCTATGGCTACACCTTC
TRBJ1-4,TRBV7-9,once,TRBD1,14,CASTVDRANEKLFF,TGTGCCAGCACCGTTGACAGGGCTAATGAAAAACTGTTTTTT
TRBJ2-1,TRBV9,.,TRBD2,17,CASSLHWASSGGSEQFF,TGTGCCAGCAGCCTTCACTGGGCTAGTAGCGGGGGGAGTGAGCAGTTCTTC
TRBJ1-6,TRBV9,few,TRBD1,13,CASATGTDSPLHF,TGTGCCAGCGCGACAGGGACGGATTCACCCCTCCACTTT
TRBJ2-5,TRBV6-6,few,.,12,CASSSDVETQYF,TGTGCCAGCAGTTCGGACGTGGAGACCCAGTACTTC